A selection of T cell receptor beta chains follows, all from one sample in a study of PD-L1 blockade in urothelial cancer. Assay used: immunoSEQ multiplex PCR; TCRdb lists only in-frame clones, some missing. The data contain some 71,000 clones, approximately 86% of them singletons. The sample in question was PBMCs, obtained around atezolizumab (anti-PD-L1) treatment. The receptors shown here come from a man aged 55 to 70 with urothelial cancer. CDR3s include the opening cysteine and the closing phenylalanine or tryptophan. Fields, in order: J gene, D gene, V gene, clone size, CDR3 protein, CDR3 DNA. A D gene is named only where the DNA matches it firmly. Clone size, where shown, is once, few, many, or a class for clones that have expanded.

J: TRBJ2-2; D: .; V: TRBV25-1; size: .; CDR3: CASCRDTGAGELFF; DNA: TGTGCCAGCTGTCGGGACACCGGGGCCGGGGAGCTGTTTTTT
J: TRBJ2-2; D: .; V: TRBV7-6; size: .; CDR3: CASSLAGNTGELFF; DNA: TGTGCCAGCAGCTTAGCCGGGAACACCGGGGAGCTGTTTTTT
J: TRBJ1-2; D: .; V: TRBV10-3; size: few; CDR3: CAISEFSGIREIYGYTF; DNA: TGTGCCATCAGTGAGTTCTCAGGAATTAGGGAGATCTATGGCTACACCTTC
J: TRBJ2-1; D: TRBD2; V: TRBV5-1; size: .; CDR3: CASSSAGGNNEQFF; DNA: TGCGCCAGCAGCTCAGCGGGGGGGAACAATGAGCAGTTCTTC
J: TRBJ2-1; D: TRBD2; V: TRBV14; size: .; CDR3: CASSQVSGGLSYNEQFF; DNA: TGTGCCAGCAGCCAAGTTAGCGGGGGACTCTCCTACAATGAGCAGTTCTTC
J: TRBJ2-3; D: TRBD2; V: TRBV7-9; size: .; CDR3: CASSITSGVTDTQYF; DNA: TGTGCCAGCAGCATTACTAGCGGGGTCACAGATACGCAGTATTTT
J: TRBJ1-3; D: .; V: TRBV5-4; size: .; CDR3: CASSFYGENTIYF; DNA: TGTGCCAGCAGCTTCTACGGGGAAAACACCATATATTTT
J: TRBJ2-7; D: .; V: TRBV6-5; size: .; CDR3: CASRTSTYEQYF; DNA: TGTGCCAGCAGGACATCGACCTACGAGCAGTACTTC
J: TRBJ1-5; D: TRBD1; V: TRBV2; size: .; CDR3: CASSDLGRGMGQPQHF; DNA: TGTGCCAGCAGTGACCTCGGCAGGGGGATGGGTCAGCCCCAGCATTTT
J: TRBJ2-6; D: .; V: TRBV7-3; size: .; CDR3: CASSLGWANVLTF; DNA: TGTGCCAGCAGCTTGGGCTGGGCCAACGTCCTGACTTTC
J: TRBJ1-6; D: TRBD1; V: TRBV9; size: once; CDR3: CASSVGDRGHNSPLHF; DNA: TGTGCCAGCAGCGTAGGTGACAGGGGGCATAATTCACCCCTCCACTTT
J: TRBJ2-7; D: TRBD2; V: TRBV14; size: .; CDR3: CASSQDFGGGPTPDEQYF; DNA: TGTGCCAGCAGCCAAGACTTTGGCGGGGGGCCAACACCGGACGAGCAGTACTTC
J: TRBJ2-5; D: .; V: TRBV6-1; size: .; CDR3: CASSGARSLETQYF; DNA: TGTGCCAGCAGTGGGGCCAGGTCTTTGGAGACCCAGTACTTC
J: TRBJ2-1; D: .; V: TRBV11-3; size: .; CDR3: CASSGGRVDNEQFF; DNA: TGTGCCAGCAGCGGGGGCAGGGTAGACAATGAGCAGTTCTTC
J: TRBJ2-2; D: TRBD1; V: TRBV5-1; size: .; CDR3: CASSWTGDNTGELFF; DNA: TGCGCCAGCAGCTGGACAGGGGACAACACCGGGGAGCTGTTTTTT
J: TRBJ1-1; D: TRBD1; V: TRBV2; size: .; CDR3: CASSEDRQGNTEAFF; DNA: TGTGCCAGCAGTGAAGACCGACAGGGGAACACTGAAGCTTTCTTT
J: TRBJ1-4; D: TRBD1; V: TRBV28; size: few; CDR3: CASSEPRGTRREKLFF; DNA: TGTGCCAGCAGCGAACCCAGGGGGACTAGGAGGGAAAAACTGTTTTTT
J: TRBJ1-3; D: .; V: TRBV13; size: .; CDR3: CASTRRGGEKNTIYF; DNA: TGTGCCAGCACTCGTCGTGGGGGGGAAAAAAACACCATATATTTT
J: TRBJ2-3; D: TRBD1; V: TRBV2; size: .; CDR3: CASRTGETDTQYF; DNA: TGTGCCAGCAGGACAGGGGAAACAGATACGCAGTATTTT
J: TRBJ1-1; D: .; V: TRBV19; size: .; CDR3: CASRDRIEAFF; DNA: TGTGCCAGTAGAGACAGAATTGAAGCTTTCTTT
J: TRBJ2-5; D: .; V: TRBV7-5; size: .; CDR3: CARSPQGPAGQETQYF; DNA: TGTGCCAGAAGCCCCCAGGGCCCAGCGGGGCAAGAGACCCAGTACTTC
J: TRBJ2-3; D: .; V: TRBV6-1; size: .; CDR3: CASEVRSSTDTQYF; DNA: TGTGCCAGCGAAGTCAGATCTAGCACAGATACGCAGTATTTT
J: TRBJ2-5; D: .; V: TRBV6-1; size: .; CDR3: CASRGTYETQYF; DNA: TGTGCCAGCAGAGGGACTTATGAGACCCAGTACTTC
J: TRBJ1-5; D: .; V: TRBV6-1; size: once; CDR3: CASSAWTVQPQHF; DNA: TGTGCCAGCAGTGCCTGGACAGTTCAGCCCCAGCATTTT
J: TRBJ2-3; D: TRBD2; V: TRBV4-2; size: .; CDR3: CASSQDGSGGRAGTQYF; DNA: TGTGCCAGCAGCCAAGATGGGAGCGGGGGCCGGGCAGGTACGCAGTATTTT
J: TRBJ2-5; D: .; V: TRBV9; size: .; CDR3: CASSVGTGQETQYF; DNA: TGTGCCAGCAGCGTAGGCACAGGCCAAGAGACCCAGTACTTC
J: TRBJ1-3; D: .; V: TRBV18; size: .; CDR3: CASSPPQGIIGNTIYF; DNA: TGTGCCAGCTCACCTCCACAGGGTATAATTGGAAACACCATATATTTT
J: TRBJ1-5; D: TRBD1; V: TRBV6-6; size: .; CDR3: CASRWTGGVVPQHF; DNA: TGTGCCAGCAGATGGACAGGGGGAGTTGTGCCCCAGCATTTT
J: TRBJ1-2; D: .; V: TRBV4-2; size: .; CDR3: CASSKDRYGYTF; DNA: TGTGCCAGCAGCAAGGACAGATATGGCTACACCTTC
J: TRBJ1-1; D: .; V: TRBV28; size: .; CDR3: CASSLAGSSEAFF; DNA: TGTGCCAGCAGTTTAGCCGGTTCATCTGAAGCTTTCTTT
J: TRBJ1-5; D: TRBD1; V: TRBV19; size: .; CDR3: CASSIPRTGGNQPQHF; DNA: TGTGCCAGTAGTATCCCCCGGACAGGGGGGAATCAGCCCCAGCATTTT
J: TRBJ2-1; D: TRBD1; V: TRBV4-3; size: .; CDR3: CASSQAGGTGAYNEQFF; DNA: TGCGCCAGCAGCCAGGCAGGCGGGACAGGGGCCTACAATGAGCAGTTCTTC
J: TRBJ2-7; D: TRBD1; V: TRBV19; size: once; CDR3: CASSLTGAYEQYF; DNA: TGTGCCAGTAGTCTTACAGGGGCCTACGAGCAGTACTTC
J: TRBJ2-5; D: TRBD2; V: TRBV5-1; size: .; CDR3: CASSLDGRGETQYF; DNA: TGCGCCAGCAGCTTGGATGGGAGGGGAGAGACCCAGTACTTC
J: TRBJ1-2; D: .; V: TRBV6-1; size: once; CDR3: CASSEEGWKDYGYTF; DNA: TGTGCCAGCAGTGAAGAGGGGTGGAAGGACTATGGCTACACCTTC
J: TRBJ2-3; D: TRBD2; V: TRBV7-2; size: .; CDR3: CASNPRVGGGTDTQYF; DNA: TGTGCCAGCAACCCCAGGGTGGGGGGGGGCACAGATACGCAGTATTTT
J: TRBJ1-2; D: .; V: TRBV18; size: .; CDR3: CASSPPGGATYGYTF; DNA: TGTGCCAGCTCACCCCCCGGGGGGGCCACCTATGGCTACACCTTC
J: TRBJ1-1; D: .; V: TRBV12-5; size: .; CDR3: CASGLAYGGRMNTEAFF; DNA: TGTGCTAGTGGTTTGGCCTACGGGGGACGGATGAACACTGAAGCTTTCTTT
J: TRBJ2-3; D: TRBD1; V: TRBV11-2; size: .; CDR3: CASSFTGGATDTQYF; DNA: TGTGCCAGCAGCTTCACAGGGGGCGCGACAGATACGCAGTATTTT
J: TRBJ2-3; D: .; V: TRBV2; size: .; CDR3: CASSVGGRGTDTQYF; DNA: TGTGCCAGCAGTGTGGGTGGAAGGGGAACAGATACGCAGTATTTT
J: TRBJ2-3; D: .; V: TRBV5-1; size: .; CDR3: CASSWDIRTDTQYF; DNA: TGCGCCAGCAGCTGGGACATACGCACAGATACGCAGTATTTT
J: TRBJ1-1; D: .; V: TRBV30; size: .; CDR3: CAWSQGVTEAFF; DNA: TGTGCCTGGAGTCAAGGGGTCACTGAAGCTTTCTTT
J: TRBJ2-3; D: .; V: TRBV7-2; size: .; CDR3: CASSFQGTDTQYF; DNA: TGTGCCAGCAGCTTCCAGGGCACAGATACGCAGTATTTT
J: TRBJ2-2; D: .; V: TRBV11-2; size: .; CDR3: CASSLVGTSTGELFF; DNA: TGTGCCAGCAGCTTAGTTGGGACAAGCACCGGGGAGCTGTTTTTT
J: TRBJ2-2; D: .; V: TRBV7-9; size: .; CDR3: CASSLLRDTGELFF; DNA: TGTGCCAGCAGCTTACTGCGGGACACCGGGGAGCTGTTTTTT
J: TRBJ1-1; D: TRBD1; V: TRBV6-1; size: .; CDR3: CASRDRGNTEAFF; DNA: TGTGCCAGCCGGGACAGGGGGAACACTGAAGCTTTCTTT
J: TRBJ1-2; D: .; V: TRBV6-5; size: few; CDR3: CASSYGRGGRYGYTF; DNA: TGTGCCAGCAGTTACGGCAGGGGTGGAAGGTATGGCTACACCTTC
J: TRBJ1-5; D: .; V: TRBV7-2; size: .; CDR3: CASSLDSSINQPQHF; DNA: TGTGCCAGCAGCTTGGACAGCTCAATCAATCAGCCCCAGCATTTT
J: TRBJ2-1; D: TRBD2; V: TRBV5-1; size: .; CDR3: CASSLKTSGGNEQFF; DNA: TGCGCCAGCAGCTTGAAGACTAGCGGGGGGAATGAGCAGTTCTTC
J: TRBJ2-3; D: .; V: TRBV2; size: once; CDR3: CASSDNAGTRTDTQYF; DNA: TGTGCCAGCAGTGATAACGCCGGAACCAGGACAGATACGCAGTATTTT
J: TRBJ2-1; D: .; V: TRBV18; size: .; CDR3: CASSPSGSPYNEQFF; DNA: TGTGCCAGCTCACCGTCGGGGTCCCCCTACAATGAGCAGTTCTTC